The 15 T cell receptor beta chains below were found in one sample sequenced in a study of identical twins. TCRdb fed the 5' RACE reads into MiXCR, producing one record per CDR3 protein. The sample carries 400,000 to 600,000 distinct CDR3 sequences, more than 20% recorded once. These data were also filed under a second study, of yellow fever vaccine responses in identical twins.

The sequencing sample was made of CD4+ T cells sorted from blood. The receptors derive from a woman aged 18-29 years in good health.

The chain joins TRBV15 to TRBJ2-7; the match to TRBD1 covers 8 bases. The ends lost 0 bases at V and 6 bases at J; junction bases unmatched: 10. Germline V lookup: CDR1 LNHNV, CDR2 YYDKDF (reference sequence). The CDR3 extends over 16 amino acids. This CDR3 reads CATSRDGQGAVAEQYF. The CDR3 DNA follows: TGTGCCACCAGCAGAGATGGCCAGGGGGCGGTTGCCGAGCAGTACTTC.

The rearrangement uses TRBV20-1 and TRBJ2-7, with a possible D match to TRBD1 (7 bases). Germline CDR1 is DFQATT and CDR2 is SNEGSKA (reference sequence). Trimming cost V 4 bases and J 4 bases, with 17 bases left between them. The CDR3 has 14 residues. CDR3 in amino acids: CSATAGQSPYEQYV. The CDR3 nucleotides read TGCAGTGCTACTGCGGGACAGTCCCCGTACGAGCAGTACGTC.

The CDR3, as DNA: TGTGCCAGTAGTCGGGCCTGGGCCCCCGCTGAAGCTTTCTTT. Residues: CASSRAWAPAEAFF. The V gene is TRBV19, the J gene TRBJ1-1; D gene uncertain. V was clipped by 5 bases and J by 6 bases, with 16 bases between them. Germline CDR1 is LNHDA and CDR2 is SQIVND (reference sequence). The CDR3 extends over 14 amino acids.

This clonotype was seen once. The V and J genes are TRBV6-1 and TRBJ2-7, with 12 bases matching TRBD2. Germline V gene data show CDR1 as MNHNS and CDR2 as SASEGT. J lost 4 bases, V lost 5 bases, and 6 bases had no gene match. The CDR3 covers 15 residues. The CDR3 bases are TGTGCCAGCAGTACGGAGACTAGCGGGAGTTACGAGCAGTACTTC. Its translation is CASSTETSGSYEQYF.

The gene calls are TRBV20-1 and TRBJ2-7, with TRBD1 matching 7 bases. Germline loops: CDR1 DFQATT, CDR2 SNEGSKA (reference sequence). The CDR3 length is 11 residues. CDR3 residues: CSIGQAYEQYF. CDR3 nucleotides: TGCAGCATAGGACAGGCCTACGAGCAGTACTTC.

V is TRBV10-3 and J is TRBJ2-3, with 7 nucleotides matching TRBD2. J was trimmed by 1 base and V by 2 bases; bases with no gene match: 9. CDR1 and CDR2 from the germline V gene are ENHRY and SYGVKD. This CDR3 has 17 residues. CDR3 nucleotides: TGTGCCATCAGTGAGACGGGACTACGGGTAGGCACAGATACGCAGTATTTT. Its protein is CAISETGLRVGTDTQYF.

A few counts support this clonotype. This chain links TRBV5-1 with TRBJ2-1; 8 positions agree with TRBD2. The germline gives CDR1 SGHRS, CDR2 YFSETQ. The CDR3 runs 16 residues. The V gene end was trimmed by 1 base and the J gene end by 3 bases; junction bases not matched to a gene: 6. The CDR3 here is CASSLSREGRYNEQFF. CDR3 coding DNA: TGCGCCAGCAGCTTGAGTCGGGAGGGCCGCTACAATGAGCAGTTCTTC.

The J gene is TRBJ2-7, the V gene TRBV6-2 or TRBV6-3; weak D call: TRBD1 (6 bases). V dropped 2 bases and J dropped 6 bases, with 8 bases sitting between them. The germline V gene has CDR1 MNHEY and CDR2 SVGEGT. The CDR3 totals 12 residues. The CDR3 DNA reads as TGTGCCAGCAGTTACGGGGGCGCCGAGCAGTACGTC. This encodes CASSYGGAEQYV.

The V gene is TRBV20-1, the J gene TRBJ1-2; 7 bases fit TRBD1. Looked up from germline, CDR1 is DFQATT and CDR2 is SNEGSKA (reference sequence). This CDR3 has 11 amino acids. Trimming removed 6 bases from V and 8 bases from J; junction bases left unmatched: 6. The CDR3 region is CSALDRMGYTF. In nucleotides, the CDR3 is TGCAGTGCCCTGGACAGGATGGGCTACACCTTC.

The chain employs TRBV5-4 and TRBJ2-1; TRBD1 or TRBD2 may be the D gene (6 bases each). Trimming took off 0 bases at V and 5 bases at J, with 12 bases between the two ends. Germline CDR1 and CDR2: SGHNT and YYREEE (reference sequence). This CDR3 is 15 amino acids long. CDR3 sequence reads: CASSLGGGLHNEQFF. CDR3 bases: TGTGCCAGCAGCTTGGGAGGGGGGCTACACAATGAGCAGTTCTTC.

Remarks on this clonotype: Given a much more abundant clone one base away, this may be a read error. The CDR3 is CASGLGRVTGELFF. The CDR3 nucleotides read TGCGCCAGCGGCTTGGGTCGTGTCACCGGGGAGCTGTTTTTT. This chain links TRBV5-1 with TRBJ2-2; D gene uncertain. The CDR3 extends over 14 amino acids. Germline CDR1 and CDR2: SGHRS and YFSETQ.

The chain uses TRBV3-1 and TRBJ2-7, with D hard to call. The CDR3 is 15 residues long. V was cut by 5 bases and J by 5 bases, with 19 bases left in between. Germline V CDR1 and CDR2: LGHDT, YNNKEL (reference sequence). CDR3 protein: CASSSGAVASHEQYF. Written as DNA, the CDR3 is TGTGCCAGCAGCTCCGGCGCAGTGGCTTCCCACGAGCAGTACTTC.

This clonotype was recorded only once. J is TRBJ2-3 and V is TRBV5-6, with D tentatively TRBD1 (6 bases). This CDR3 is 14 amino acids long. Germline-derived CDR1 and CDR2 are SGHDT and YYEEEE. With 1 base removed from V and 4 bases from J, the gap between germline ends came to 10 bases. CDR3 nucleotides: TGTGCCAGCAGCTTGCGGACAGTGGCAGATACGCAGTATTTT. Residues: CASSLRTVADTQYF. The full variable domain, in which reference TRBV5-6 and TRBJ2-3 provide the parts outside the CDR3, is DAGVTQSPTHLIKTRGQQVTLRCSPKSGHDTVSWYQQALGQGPQFIFQYYEEEERQRGNFPDRFSGHQFPNYSSELNVNALLLGDSALYLCASSLRTVADTQYFGPGTRLTVL.

This clonotype was detected a few times. The CDR3 is CATSYPTGTYNEQFF. CDR3 DNA: TGTGCCACCAGTTACCCCACCGGGACCTACAATGAGCAGTTCTTC. This chain joins TRBV24-1 and TRBJ2-1, with D possibly matching TRBD2 (5 bases). The germline gives CDR1 KGHDR, CDR2 SFDVKD. CDR3 length: 15 amino acids. Trimming took 6 bases from V and 2 from J, leaving 13 bases between them.

This clonotype was counted ten times or more. V usage is TRBV12-3 or TRBV12-4 and J usage is TRBJ1-6; D is possibly TRBD1 (6 bases). This CDR3 is 12 amino acids long. The ends were cut back, 6 bases at V and 10 bases at J, with 10 bases in the middle. The CDR3 coding sequence is TGTGCCAGCAGGGGGGGCGGATCACCCCTCCACTTT. It codes for CASRGGGSPLHF.